Included here is one TCR beta chain sequence, with context. Its antigen is not known. Between the trimmed V and J ends, which lost 5 bases and 7 bases, there was a span of 14 bases. Per the germline V gene, CDR1 is SGHTA and CDR2 is FQGTGA. This CDR3 is 14 amino acids long. The sample comes from a study of OX40 agonist ivuxolimab in advanced cancers. Study-wide background: Among those treated, three patients had partial responses, one with hepatocellular carcinoma and two with cutaneous melanoma.

Study-level results: Among the nonresponders, some also had low normalized T-cell clonal expansion.

Clones were sequenced by immunoSEQ multiplex PCR, and TCRdb holds only the in-frame ones, with some missing. The sample lists about 64,000 clones; about 80% were seen once. Autoimmune disease history or systemic immunosuppression led to patient exclusion. Sequencing used CD4+ or CD8+ T cells sorted from blood, obtained in a trial of the OX40 agonist ivuxolimab. The TCR was taken from an adult with an advanced solid tumor such as melanoma, head and neck, liver or kidney cancer. The chain carries TRBV7-3 and TRBJ2-2, with TRBD2 as a possible D gene (6 bases). The CDR3 reads CASSPPGDFGELFF. The DNA for the CDR3 is TGTGCCAGCAGCCCCCCCGGGGACTTCGGGGAGCTGTTTTTT.